This paragraph reports one T cell receptor (beta chain). Its specificity is not known. TCRdb redid the calling of the RT-PCR reads with MiXCR, one entry per CDR3 protein. This table has approximately 500,000 distinct CDR3 sequences, 10% to 15% appearing once. This record belongs to a study of response to subunit inactivated influenza vaccine. General study results and limits: New T cells are recruited in small numbers by each seasonal influenza vaccination, according to the authors' suggestion.

The CDR3 covers 14 residues. The V and J genes are TRBV21-1 and TRBJ1-2; TRBD1 is the table's D call, not checked against the DNA. TRBV21-1 is flagged as a pseudogene. This sequence originates from a man between 50 and 59 years old who received an inactivated influenza vaccine. The sequenced sample was PBMCs from blood, obtained roughly 47 days after vaccination. The CDR3 loop reads CASSKGGASYGYTF. The CDR3 nucleotides read TGTGCCAGCAGCAAAGGGGGCGCGAGCTATGGCTACACCTTC.